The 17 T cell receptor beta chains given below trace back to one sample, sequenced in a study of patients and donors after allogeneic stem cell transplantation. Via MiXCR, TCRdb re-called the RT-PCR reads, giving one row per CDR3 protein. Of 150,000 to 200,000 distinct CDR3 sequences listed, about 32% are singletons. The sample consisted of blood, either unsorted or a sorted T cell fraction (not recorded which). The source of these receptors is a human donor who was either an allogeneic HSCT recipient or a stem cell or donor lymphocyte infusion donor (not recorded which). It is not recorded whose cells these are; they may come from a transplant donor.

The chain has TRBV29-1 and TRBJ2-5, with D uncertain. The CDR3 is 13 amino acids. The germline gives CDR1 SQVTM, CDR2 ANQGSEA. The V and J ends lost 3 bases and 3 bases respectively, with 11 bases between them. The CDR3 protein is CSVDHEGEETQYF. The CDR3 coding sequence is TGCAGCGTTGACCATGAAGGAGAAGAGACCCAGTACTTC.

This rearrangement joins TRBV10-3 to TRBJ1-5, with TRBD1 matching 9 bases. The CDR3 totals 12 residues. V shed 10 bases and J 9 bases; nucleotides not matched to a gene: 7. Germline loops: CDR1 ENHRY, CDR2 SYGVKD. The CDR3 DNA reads TGTGCCACGGGGGACAGGGTATCGCCCCAGCATTTT. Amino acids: CATGDRVSPQHF.

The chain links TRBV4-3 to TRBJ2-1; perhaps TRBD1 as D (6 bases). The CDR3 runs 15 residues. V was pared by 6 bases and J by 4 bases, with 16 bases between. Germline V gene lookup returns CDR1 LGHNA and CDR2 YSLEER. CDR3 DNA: TGCGCCAGCAGTCTTGGACAGAACCTATACAATGAGCAGTTCTTC. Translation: CASSLGQNLYNEQFF.

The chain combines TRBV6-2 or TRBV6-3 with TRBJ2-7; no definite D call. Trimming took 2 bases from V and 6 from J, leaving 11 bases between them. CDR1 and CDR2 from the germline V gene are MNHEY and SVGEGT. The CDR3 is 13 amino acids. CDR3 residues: CASSYVGLSEQYF. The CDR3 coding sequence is TGTGCCAGCAGTTACGTCGGCTTAAGCGAGCAGTACTTC.

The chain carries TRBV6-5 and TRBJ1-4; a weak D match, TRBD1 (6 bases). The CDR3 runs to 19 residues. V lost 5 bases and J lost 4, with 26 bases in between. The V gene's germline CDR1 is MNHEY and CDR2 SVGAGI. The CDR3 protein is CASSVSGGPQGPNNEKLFF. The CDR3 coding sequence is TGTGCCAGCAGTGTATCTGGGGGCCCCCAGGGGCCAAATAATGAAAAACTGTTTTTT.

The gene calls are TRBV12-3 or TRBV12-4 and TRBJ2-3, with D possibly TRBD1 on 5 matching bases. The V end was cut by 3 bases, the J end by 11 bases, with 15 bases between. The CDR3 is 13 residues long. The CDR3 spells CASSLGQGHGQYF. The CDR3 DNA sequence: TGTGCCAGCAGTTTGGGGCAGGGCCATGGGCAGTATTTT.

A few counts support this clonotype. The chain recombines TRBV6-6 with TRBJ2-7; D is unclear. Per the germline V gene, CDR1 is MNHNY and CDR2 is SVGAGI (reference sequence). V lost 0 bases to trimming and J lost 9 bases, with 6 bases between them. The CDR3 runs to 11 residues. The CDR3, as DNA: TGTGCCAGCAGTTACTCGATCCGGCAGTACTTC. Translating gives CASSYSIRQYF.

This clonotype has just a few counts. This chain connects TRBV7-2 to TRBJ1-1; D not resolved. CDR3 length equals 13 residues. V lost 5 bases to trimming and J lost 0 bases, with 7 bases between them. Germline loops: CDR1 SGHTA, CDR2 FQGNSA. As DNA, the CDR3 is TGTGCCAGCAGCCCACAAGTGAACACTGAAGCTTTCTTT. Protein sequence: CASSPQVNTEAFF.

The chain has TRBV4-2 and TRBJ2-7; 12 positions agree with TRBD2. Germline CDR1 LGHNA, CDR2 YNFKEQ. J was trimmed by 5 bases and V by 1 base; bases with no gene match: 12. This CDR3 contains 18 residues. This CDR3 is CASSQVLPRLAGAHEQYF. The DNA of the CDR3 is TGTGCCAGCAGCCAAGTCCTTCCCAGACTAGCGGGAGCCCACGAGCAGTACTTC.

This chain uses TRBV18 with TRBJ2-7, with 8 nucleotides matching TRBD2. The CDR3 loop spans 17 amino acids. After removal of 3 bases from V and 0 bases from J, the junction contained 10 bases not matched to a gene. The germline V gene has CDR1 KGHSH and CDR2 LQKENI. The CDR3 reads CASSPREGGHSSYEQYF. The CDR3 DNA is TGTGCCAGCTCACCTCGGGAGGGAGGCCATAGCTCCTACGAGCAGTACTTC.

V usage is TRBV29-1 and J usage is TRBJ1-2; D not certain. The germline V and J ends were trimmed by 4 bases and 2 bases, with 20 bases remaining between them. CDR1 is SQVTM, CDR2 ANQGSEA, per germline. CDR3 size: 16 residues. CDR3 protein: CSVVLVGWSSNYGYTF. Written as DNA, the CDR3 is TGCAGCGTTGTCCTAGTGGGATGGAGCAGCAACTATGGCTACACCTTC.

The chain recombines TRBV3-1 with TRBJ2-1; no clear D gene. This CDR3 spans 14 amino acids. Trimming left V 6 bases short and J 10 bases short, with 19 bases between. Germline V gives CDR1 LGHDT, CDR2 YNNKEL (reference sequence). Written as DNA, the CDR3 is TGTGCCAGCAGTCACTCCGGGTTAGATGACGAGCAGTTCTTC. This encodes CASSHSGLDDEQFF.

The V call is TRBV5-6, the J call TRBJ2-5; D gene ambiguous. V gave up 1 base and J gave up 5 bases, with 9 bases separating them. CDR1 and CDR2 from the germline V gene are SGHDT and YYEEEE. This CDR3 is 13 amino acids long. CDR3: CASSLSGRETQYF. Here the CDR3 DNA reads TGTGCCAGCAGCTTGTCTGGCCGGGAGACCCAGTACTTC.

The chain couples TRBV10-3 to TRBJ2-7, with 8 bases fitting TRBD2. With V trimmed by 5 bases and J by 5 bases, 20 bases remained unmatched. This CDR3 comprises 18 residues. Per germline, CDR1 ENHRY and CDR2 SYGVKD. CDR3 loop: CAISSRGVIPGLGDEQYF. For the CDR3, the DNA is TGTGCCATCAGTTCTCGGGGGGTGATCCCGGGACTAGGGGACGAGCAGTACTTC.

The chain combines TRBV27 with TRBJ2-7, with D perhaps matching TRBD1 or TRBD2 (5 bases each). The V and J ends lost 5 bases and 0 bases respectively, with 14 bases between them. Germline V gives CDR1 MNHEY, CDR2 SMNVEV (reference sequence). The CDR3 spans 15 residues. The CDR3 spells CASSEGFVSSYEQYF. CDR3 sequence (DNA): TGTGCCAGCAGTGAGGGGTTCGTTAGCTCCTACGAGCAGTACTTC.

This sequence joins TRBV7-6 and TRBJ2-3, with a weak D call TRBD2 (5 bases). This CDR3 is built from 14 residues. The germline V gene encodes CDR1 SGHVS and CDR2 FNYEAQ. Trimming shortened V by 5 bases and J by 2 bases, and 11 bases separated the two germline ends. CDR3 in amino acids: CASSDGGDTDTQYF. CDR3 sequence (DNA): TGTGCCAGCAGCGACGGAGGCGACACAGATACGCAGTATTTT.

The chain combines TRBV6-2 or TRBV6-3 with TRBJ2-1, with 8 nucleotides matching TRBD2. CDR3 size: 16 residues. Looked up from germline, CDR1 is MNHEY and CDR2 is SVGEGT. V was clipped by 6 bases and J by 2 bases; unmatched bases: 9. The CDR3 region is CASSSSLAGPYNEQFF. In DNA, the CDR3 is TGTGCCAGCAGCTCCTCCCTAGCGGGCCCCTACAATGAGCAGTTCTTC.